The rows below give T cell receptor beta chains drawn from one sample of a study of blood T cells in healthy people across ages. Via MiXCR, TCRdb re-called the 5' RACE reads, giving one row per CDR3 protein. Of hundreds of thousands of distinct CDR3 sequences listed, around a quarter were seen once; the top ten hold more than 8.5%. The data also belong to a second study, concerning T cells of mothers and their children.

The sample taken for sequencing was blood. All receptors derive from a boy aged 10-17 years in good health. The CDR3 runs from the conserved cysteine through the conserved F or W. Fields, in order: D gene, V gene, J gene, CDR3 protein. The D gene is left open where the match is weak.

d_call: -
v_call: TRBV12-5
j_call: TRBJ2-5
cdr3_aa: CASGAYDGMEETQYF

d_call: TRBD2
v_call: TRBV2
j_call: TRBJ2-7
cdr3_aa: CASRGGGLYEQYF

d_call: -
v_call: TRBV12-3/TRBV12-4
j_call: TRBJ1-2
cdr3_aa: CASSSGVDYGYTF

d_call: TRBD1
v_call: TRBV6-1
j_call: TRBJ1-4
cdr3_aa: CASSSGQGGMYEKLFF

d_call: -
v_call: TRBV29-1
j_call: TRBJ2-5
cdr3_aa: CSVEPIADKWKTQYF

d_call: TRBD2
v_call: TRBV3-1
j_call: TRBJ2-3
cdr3_aa: CASSQKTGGTSGGRQYF

d_call: -
v_call: TRBV5-1
j_call: TRBJ2-7
cdr3_aa: CANSWSQGPYEQYF

d_call: -
v_call: TRBV7-9
j_call: TRBJ2-2
cdr3_aa: CASSLHTTNTGELFF

d_call: TRBD1
v_call: TRBV9
j_call: TRBJ1-4
cdr3_aa: CASSVVGTGPGEKLFF

d_call: TRBD1
v_call: TRBV7-9
j_call: TRBJ2-1
cdr3_aa: CATSTGDRGLTEQFF

d_call: TRBD2
v_call: TRBV29-1
j_call: TRBJ2-1
cdr3_aa: CSVALRLAGDNEQSF

d_call: -
v_call: TRBV6-1
j_call: -
cdr3_aa: CASSGDRRNEQFF

d_call: TRBD2
v_call: TRBV12-3/TRBV12-4
j_call: TRBJ2-5
cdr3_aa: CASGRLAGVEETQYF

d_call: -
v_call: TRBV28
j_call: -
cdr3_aa: CASSFAGRAPTEQFF

d_call: -
v_call: TRBV2
j_call: TRBJ2-7
cdr3_aa: CASSDAGFEQYF

d_call: -
v_call: TRBV9
j_call: TRBJ2-7
cdr3_aa: CASSVEGHSSLSEQYF

d_call: TRBD1
v_call: TRBV20-1
j_call: TRBJ2-2
cdr3_aa: CSARGDRAIRGELFF

d_call: -
v_call: TRBV5-1
j_call: TRBJ1-1
cdr3_aa: CASSLGGWSENTEAFF

d_call: -
v_call: TRBV12-3/TRBV12-4
j_call: -
cdr3_aa: CASTRGGGRYEQYF

d_call: -
v_call: TRBV12-3/TRBV12-4
j_call: TRBJ2-4
cdr3_aa: CASSLIAKNIQYF

d_call: -
v_call: TRBV14
j_call: TRBJ2-5
cdr3_aa: CASSFVLGETQYF

d_call: -
v_call: TRBV4-3
j_call: TRBJ1-2
cdr3_aa: CASSQDVVSYGYTF

d_call: TRBD2
v_call: TRBV6-2/TRBV6-3
j_call: TRBJ2-2
cdr3_aa: CASMGRGYTGELFF

d_call: -
v_call: TRBV20-1
j_call: TRBJ1-4
cdr3_aa: CSARDGAGAIEKLFF

d_call: TRBD2
v_call: TRBV9
j_call: -
cdr3_aa: CTSSPSTGGANEQFF

d_call: TRBD2
v_call: TRBV12-3/TRBV12-4
j_call: TRBJ2-7
cdr3_aa: CASSFIVDRSGGQESSYEQYF

d_call: -
v_call: TRBV18
j_call: TRBJ2-7
cdr3_aa: CASSPSAAYEQYF

d_call: TRBD2
v_call: TRBV7-3
j_call: TRBJ2-1
cdr3_aa: CASSPRTSGKYLQFNEQFF

d_call: -
v_call: TRBV4-1
j_call: TRBJ2-3
cdr3_aa: CASSLGSGFTDTQYF

d_call: -
v_call: TRBV29-1
j_call: TRBJ2-1
cdr3_aa: CSGDRRGNEQFF

d_call: TRBD1
v_call: TRBV7-8
j_call: TRBJ2-1
cdr3_aa: CASSTRGTDYNEQFF

d_call: -
v_call: TRBV6-6
j_call: TRBJ2-7
cdr3_aa: CASWQDSYEQYF

d_call: TRBD1
v_call: TRBV7-2
j_call: -
cdr3_aa: CASGQGAGVQFF

d_call: -
v_call: TRBV28
j_call: TRBJ2-4
cdr3_aa: CASSLRLEGAKNIQYF

d_call: -
v_call: TRBV3-1
j_call: -
cdr3_aa: CASSLLAVDNEQFF

d_call: -
v_call: TRBV7-7
j_call: TRBJ2-7
cdr3_aa: CASSHTTGAEQYF

d_call: TRBD2
v_call: TRBV5-6
j_call: TRBJ2-3
cdr3_aa: CASSLVLAGFSSTDTQYF

d_call: -
v_call: TRBV6-2/TRBV6-3
j_call: TRBJ1-5
cdr3_aa: CASSYSYQPQHF

d_call: TRBD1
v_call: TRBV2
j_call: TRBJ1-2
cdr3_aa: CASSDPTGWGNYGYTF

d_call: TRBD1
v_call: TRBV19
j_call: TRBJ1-5
cdr3_aa: CASSGGTGGWQPQHF

d_call: -
v_call: TRBV12-3/TRBV12-4
j_call: TRBJ1-1
cdr3_aa: CASRSGINTEAFF

d_call: TRBD1
v_call: TRBV20-1
j_call: TRBJ2-5
cdr3_aa: CSARDREKEQYF

d_call: -
v_call: TRBV28
j_call: TRBJ2-4
cdr3_aa: CASSYGAILAKNIQYF

d_call: -
v_call: TRBV20-1
j_call: TRBJ2-5
cdr3_aa: CSARGQEETQYF

d_call: -
v_call: TRBV5-1
j_call: TRBJ2-5
cdr3_aa: CASSSGSLTDPPETQYF

d_call: -
v_call: TRBV20-1
j_call: TRBJ2-4
cdr3_aa: CSAAGTAKNIQYF

d_call: -
v_call: TRBV7-9
j_call: TRBJ2-7
cdr3_aa: CASTLGTGTDEQYF

d_call: TRBD2
v_call: TRBV4-1
j_call: TRBJ2-3
cdr3_aa: CASSQIAGEVDTQYF

d_call: -
v_call: TRBV3-1
j_call: TRBJ2-5
cdr3_aa: CASSQPNRLGQETQYF

d_call: TRBD1
v_call: TRBV9
j_call: TRBJ2-7
cdr3_aa: CASSLRTGDSYEQYF

d_call: -
v_call: TRBV28
j_call: TRBJ2-5
cdr3_aa: CASSSSGLAQETQYF

d_call: -
v_call: TRBV20-1
j_call: TRBJ1-1
cdr3_aa: CSARGDRGLMNTEAFF

d_call: -
v_call: TRBV7-2
j_call: TRBJ2-7
cdr3_aa: CASSSKGGFEQYF

d_call: -
v_call: TRBV7-3
j_call: TRBJ2-2
cdr3_aa: CASSSGGGHLNTGELFF

d_call: -
v_call: TRBV12-5
j_call: TRBJ1-6
cdr3_aa: CASGLPEYNSPLHF

d_call: -
v_call: TRBV4-1
j_call: TRBJ1-1
cdr3_aa: CASRPTGPTMNTEAFF

d_call: TRBD2
v_call: TRBV5-1
j_call: TRBJ2-5
cdr3_aa: CASSDHGTSGRETQYF

d_call: -
v_call: TRBV29-1
j_call: TRBJ1-2
cdr3_aa: CSAEGGMSGYTF

d_call: -
v_call: TRBV28
j_call: TRBJ2-1
cdr3_aa: CASSFLLGGQDEQFF

d_call: -
v_call: TRBV20-1
j_call: TRBJ1-2
cdr3_aa: CSARGEVGNNYGYTF